The 20 T cell receptor beta chains in this list originate from one sample, sequenced in a study of beta chain features in type 1 diabetes. The isolated RNA, all of it, was reverse transcribed, so expressed TCRB transcripts were what got sequenced. Sequenced by immunoSEQ multiplex PCR; TCRdb stores in-frame clones only, minus some. The sample shows 300,000 to 350,000 clones, 7% to 9% of them seen only once. Sample: central memory CD4+ T cells from blood. The receptors come from a woman in her late teens or twenties in good health.

The sample holds a few counts of this clone. Other DNA sequences within the sample encode an identical CDR3. The chain recombines TRBV20-1 with TRBJ1-1; no firm D call. The germline CDR1 and CDR2 sequences are DFQATT and SNEGSKA (reference sequence). CDR3 length equals 11 residues. The V gene lost 6 bases and the J gene lost 3 bases, with 8 bases spanning the gap. In DNA form, the CDR3 reads TGCAGTGCGCGGGGTGACACTGAAGCTTTCTTT. Protein product: CSARGDTEAFF.

This chain links TRBV28 with TRBJ1-1; 7 bases match TRBD1. Germline CDR1 reads MDHEN; CDR2 reads SYDVKM. The trim removed 8 bases at V and 0 bases at J, leaving 0 bases unmatched. The CDR3 has 12 amino acids. CDR3 residues: CASQGVNTEAFF. CDR3 coding DNA: TGTGCCAGCCAGGGGGTGAACACTGAAGCTTTCTTT. The full variable domain, rest sourced from reference TRBV28 and TRBJ1-1, is DVKVTQSSRYLVKRTGEKVFLECVQDMDHENMFWYRQDPGLGLRLIYFSYDVKMKEKGDIPEGYSVSREKKERFSLILESASTNQTSMYLCASQGVNTEAFFGQGTRLTVV.

This clone was detected ten times or more. The chain combines TRBV10-2 with TRBJ2-7, with D perhaps given as TRBD1 or TRBD2 (5 bases each). The CDR3 has 15 amino acids. V was cut by 4 bases and J by 3 bases, with 16 bases left in between. Germline lookup yields CDR1 WSHSY and CDR2 SAAADI. CDR3 sequence: CASSVSGRGSYEQYF. For the CDR3, the DNA is TGCGCCAGCAGTGTCTCCGGACGGGGCAGCTACGAGCAGTACTTC.

This chain links TRBV5-4 with TRBJ1-2, with a possible D match to TRBD1 (6 bases). The germline V gene has CDR1 SGHNT and CDR2 YYREEE (reference sequence). The germline V and J ends were trimmed by 4 bases and 7 bases, with 11 bases remaining between them. The CDR3 loop spans 12 amino acids. Written as DNA, the CDR3 is TGTGCCAGCAGCCTCGCACAGGGTGGCTACACCTTC. Encoded protein: CASSLAQGGYTF.

Ten or more counts support this clone. The CDR3 protein is CAATGAGYGYTF. The CDR3 region has the DNA TGTGCCGCAACCGGGGCGGGTTATGGCTACACCTTC. This chain joins TRBV10-3 and TRBJ1-2, with a tentative D call TRBD1 (5 bases). V lost 11 bases and J 5 bases, leaving 15 bases between the germline ends. The CDR3 consists of 12 residues. CDR1 and CDR2 (germline): ENHRY, SYGVKD.

This clone has just a few counts. The rearrangement links TRBV5-1 to TRBJ2-5; 9 nucleotides line up with TRBD1. Germline assignment: CDR1 SGHRS and CDR2 YFSETQ. The CDR3 has 16 residues. V was pared by 4 bases and J by 4 bases, with 11 bases of the junction left unmatched. CDR3 in amino acids: CASSPGTGRLRETQYF. The CDR3 bases are TGCGCCAGCAGCCCAGGGACAGGGCGCTTGAGAGAGACCCAGTACTTC.

This clone was counted ten times or more. The chain joins TRBV29-1 to TRBJ1-2; 7 bases map to TRBD1. CDR1 and CDR2 from the germline V gene are SQVTM and ANQGSEA. This CDR3 region has 12 residues. The V segment lost 5 bases and the J segment 6 bases; nucleotides outside the gene matches: 6. The CDR3 bases are TGCAGCGTTACCCGGGACAGAAATGGCTACACCTTC. Translated: CSVTRDRNGYTF.

This clone was seen only a few times. The CDR3 loop reads CASSKFFGQGTVFDQPQHF. DNA of the CDR3: TGTGCCAGCAGCAAATTTTTTGGGCAGGGAACGGTTTTTGATCAGCCCCAGCATTTT. The V and J genes are TRBV5-6 and TRBJ1-5; tentatively, D is TRBD1 (5 bases). Trimming cost V 4 bases and J 5 bases, with 28 bases left between them. Per germline, CDR1 SGHDT and CDR2 YYEEEE. This CDR3 region has 19 residues.

Only a few counts were recorded for this clone. CDR3 in amino acids: CASSPGTSADTQYF. In nucleotides, the CDR3 is TGTGCCAGCAGTCCGGGGACTAGCGCAGATACGCAGTATTTT. The genes are TRBV28 and TRBJ2-3; 10 bases are shared with TRBD2. Germline CDR1 and CDR2: MDHEN and SYDVKM. The CDR3 runs to 14 residues. V lost 5 bases to trimming and J lost 4 bases; unmatched junction nucleotides: 3.

This clone appeared a few times. The chain combines TRBV2 with TRBJ1-5, with 8 bases identical to TRBD1. The CDR3 is made up of 15 amino acids. CDR1 and CDR2 (germline): SNHLY, FYNNEI. With V trimmed by 7 bases and J by 6 bases, 11 bases remained unmatched. The DNA for the CDR3 is TGTGCCAGCAATGTCCAGGACAGGGTGGGTCAGCCCCAGCATTTT. Translating it yields CASNVQDRVGQPQHF.

This clone turned up a few times. The rearrangement joins TRBV6-6 to TRBJ2-7; 11 nucleotides agree with TRBD1. Germline loops: CDR1 MNHNY, CDR2 SVGAGI (reference sequence). This CDR3 has 14 amino acids. J was trimmed by 6 bases and V by 6 bases; bases with no gene match: 7. The CDR3 nucleotides are TGTGCCAGCAGGTTTCCCGGGACAGGGGGCGAGCAGTACTTC. This translates into CASRFPGTGGEQYF.

The chain has TRBV10-3 and TRBJ1-1, with D uncertain. The V gene lost 4 bases and the J gene lost 1 base, with 7 bases spanning the gap. CDR1 is ENHRY and CDR2 is SYGVKD in the germline V gene. This CDR3 spans 13 amino acids. As DNA, the CDR3 is TGTGCCATCAGTGGTGGGCAGAACACTGAAGCTTTCTTT. Its translation: CAISGGQNTEAFF.

This clone has a handful of counts. This chain joins TRBV6-5 and TRBJ2-5; 8 bases are shared with TRBD1. The trim removed 5 bases at V and 5 bases at J, leaving 10 bases unmatched. This CDR3 spans 15 amino acids. The germline gives CDR1 MNHEY, CDR2 SVGAGI. The CDR3 DNA sequence: TGTGCCAGCAGTCAACGACAGGGGATCTTGGAGACCCAGTACTTC. Translating gives CASSQRQGILETQYF.

This clone was counted between two and nine times. CDR3 sequence reads: CASTLDFSGGYTF. The CDR3 nucleotides read TGTGCCAGCACCCTCGATTTCTCGGGTGGCTACACCTTC. The J gene is TRBJ1-2, the V gene TRBV9; unclear D gene. The CDR3 loop spans 13 amino acids. The germline V and J ends were trimmed by 6 bases and 7 bases, with 16 bases remaining between them. Germline V gene lookup returns CDR1 SGDLS and CDR2 YYNGEE.

The V call is TRBV21-1, the J call TRBJ1-5; the D call TRBD1 from the table was never checked on the DNA. TRBV21-1 is a recognized pseudogene. The CDR3 runs to 15 residues. DNA for the CDR3: TGTGCCAGCAGCAAAGGGGACAGGGGCAATCAGCCCCAGCATTTT. This sequence encodes CASSKGDRGNQPQHF.

This chain links TRBV21-1 with TRBJ2-7. TRBV21-1 is a pseudogene. This CDR3 has 17 residues. In DNA form, the CDR3 reads TGTGCCAGCAGCAAAGTTATTAGGCTAGTAGGGACCTACGAGCAGTACTTC. This sequence encodes CASSKVIRLVGTYEQYF.

The V call is TRBV5-6, the J call TRBJ2-1; TRBD1 matches at 11 bases. V dropped 4 bases and J dropped 0; count of bases not matched to a gene: 6. Germline CDR1 reads SGHDT; CDR2 reads YYEEEE. The CDR3 spans 17 residues. The CDR3 DNA reads TGTGCCAGCAGCCCACGGACAGGGGGCAGCTCCTACAATGAGCAGTTCTTC. It translates to CASSPRTGGSSYNEQFF.

The V call is TRBV18, the J call TRBJ2-7; TRBD1 aligns across 7 bases. CDR3 length equals 17 residues. V dropped 4 bases and J dropped 4; count of bases not matched to a gene: 16. Germline values: CDR1 KGHSH, CDR2 LQKENI. CDR3 nucleotide sequence: TGTGCCAGCTCACTAGGCTACCTGAGGGACAGCCCTTACGAGCAGTACTTC. Translating gives CASSLGYLRDSPYEQYF.

This clone was recorded at least ten times. This chain connects TRBV7-3 to TRBJ2-1; 9 bases fit TRBD2. The CDR3 is 16 amino acids. V was clipped by 0 bases and J by 10 bases; unmatched bases: 10. Germline lookup yields CDR1 SGHTA and CDR2 FQGTGA. The chain's CDR3 is CASSLTASGRSREQFF. The CDR3 bases are TGTGCCAGCAGCTTAACGGCAAGCGGGAGGTCACGCGAGCAGTTCTTC.

In the case of this clone: At one boundary the junction diverges from the germline segment, which might be a read error. The chain links TRBV7-7 to TRBJ2-5; D remains ambiguous. There are 14 residues in the CDR3. Germline assignment: CDR1 SSHAT and CDR2 FNYEAQ (reference sequence). The CDR3 DNA reads TGTGCTAGCAACCAAGGTTCACCAGGAGAGACCCAGTACTTC. Translating it yields CASNQGSPGETQYF.